The present T cell receptor (beta chain) was sequenced within a study of blood T cell repertoires in COVID-19. Study at large: Samples representing acute and convalescent COVID-19 were sourced from the United States, Italy and Spain. PBMCs, B-cell-depleted T cells, or T cells were the source of the cDNA or gDNA that made up the material.

With 4 bases removed from V and 3 bases from J, the gap between germline ends came to 17 bases. The CDR3 has 16 residues. Germline CDR1 is SGHDT and CDR2 is YYEEEE. Original processing notes: Nucleated cell counts were estimated from reference gene primer amplification. Sequencing used immunoSEQ multiplex PCR; TCRdb keeps in-frame clones, though not all of them. V and J calls and clone size are given by that table; D and trimming were obtained from the DNA. Of 100,000 to 140,000 clones listed, 84% were seen once; the top ten hold 4.2%. Specimen: peripheral blood. The sequence was obtained from a human donor in a cohort sampled during active COVID-19. The V call is TRBV5-6, the J call TRBJ2-1; TRBD2 might be the D (6 bases). The CDR3: CASSLRAGILYNEQFF. The CDR3 nucleotides read TGTGCCAGCAGCCTCCGGGCGGGAATACTCTACAATGAGCAGTTCTTC.